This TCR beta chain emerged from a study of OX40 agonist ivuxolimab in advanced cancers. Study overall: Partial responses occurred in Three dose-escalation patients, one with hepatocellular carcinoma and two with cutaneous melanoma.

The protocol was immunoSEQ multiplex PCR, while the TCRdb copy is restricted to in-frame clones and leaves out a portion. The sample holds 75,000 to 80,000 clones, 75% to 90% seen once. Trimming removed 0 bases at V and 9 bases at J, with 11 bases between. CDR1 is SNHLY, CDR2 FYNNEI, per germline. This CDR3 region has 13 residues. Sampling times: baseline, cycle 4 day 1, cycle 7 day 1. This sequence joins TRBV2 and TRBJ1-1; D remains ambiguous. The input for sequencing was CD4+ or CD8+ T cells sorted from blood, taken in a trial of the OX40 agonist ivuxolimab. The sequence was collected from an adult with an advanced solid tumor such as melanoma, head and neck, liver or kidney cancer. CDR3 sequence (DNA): TGTGCCAGCAGTGAAGCAGGCAGAGGTAAAGCTTTCTTT. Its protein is CASSEAGRGKAFF.